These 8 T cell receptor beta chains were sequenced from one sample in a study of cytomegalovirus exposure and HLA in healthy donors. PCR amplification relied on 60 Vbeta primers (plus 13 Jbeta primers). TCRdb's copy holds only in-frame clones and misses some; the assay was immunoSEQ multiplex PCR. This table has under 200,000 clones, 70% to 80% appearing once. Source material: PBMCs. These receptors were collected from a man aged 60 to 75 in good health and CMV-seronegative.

Written as DNA, the CDR3 is TGTGCCAGCTTCTCAGGGGGCTACCAAGAGACCCAGTACTTC. It yields the protein CASFSGGYQETQYF. The chain uses TRBV28 and TRBJ2-5; 8 nucleotides agree with TRBD1. Germline-derived CDR1 and CDR2 are MDHEN and SYDVKM. This CDR3 is built from 14 residues. V was clipped by 8 bases and J by 0 bases; unmatched bases: 5.

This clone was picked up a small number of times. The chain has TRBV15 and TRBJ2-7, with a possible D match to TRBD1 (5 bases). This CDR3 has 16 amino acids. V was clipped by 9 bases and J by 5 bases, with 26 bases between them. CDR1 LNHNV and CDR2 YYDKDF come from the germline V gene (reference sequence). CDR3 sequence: CATGASRHGAADEQYF. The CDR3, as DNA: TGTGCCACTGGGGCCTCCAGACATGGGGCCGCGGACGAGCAGTACTTC.

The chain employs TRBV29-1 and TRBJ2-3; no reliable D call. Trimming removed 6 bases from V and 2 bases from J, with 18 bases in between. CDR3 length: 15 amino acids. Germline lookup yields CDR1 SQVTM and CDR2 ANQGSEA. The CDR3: CSVASTATPTDTQYF. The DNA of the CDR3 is TGCAGCGTGGCCTCGACCGCGACTCCCACAGATACGCAGTATTTT.

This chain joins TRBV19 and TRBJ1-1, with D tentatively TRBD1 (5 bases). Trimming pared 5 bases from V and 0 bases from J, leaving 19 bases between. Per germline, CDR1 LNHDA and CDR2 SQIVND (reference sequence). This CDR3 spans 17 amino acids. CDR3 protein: CASSLAGQAIMNTEAFF. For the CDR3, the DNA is TGTGCCAGTAGTTTGGCAGGGCAAGCCATTATGAACACTGAAGCTTTCTTT.

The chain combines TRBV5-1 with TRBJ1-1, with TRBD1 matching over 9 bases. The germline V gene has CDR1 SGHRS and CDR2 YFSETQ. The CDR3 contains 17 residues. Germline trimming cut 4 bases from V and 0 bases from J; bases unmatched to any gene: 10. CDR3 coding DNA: TGCGCCAGCAGCCCAGGGACAGGGCGTACGATGAACACTGAAGCTTTCTTT. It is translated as CASSPGTGRTMNTEAFF.

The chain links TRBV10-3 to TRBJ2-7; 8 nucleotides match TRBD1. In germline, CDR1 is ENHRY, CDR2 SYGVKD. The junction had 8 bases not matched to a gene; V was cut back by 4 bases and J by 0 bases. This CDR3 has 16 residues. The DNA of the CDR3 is TGTGCCATCAGTGCCAATGCAGGGGGCATCTCCTACGAGCAGTACTTC. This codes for CAISANAGGISYEQYF.

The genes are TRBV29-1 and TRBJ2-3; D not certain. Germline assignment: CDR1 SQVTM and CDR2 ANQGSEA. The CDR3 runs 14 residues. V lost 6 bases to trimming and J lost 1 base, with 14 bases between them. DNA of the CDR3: TGCAGCGTCCCAGGTGATTGGGGCACAGATACGCAGTATTTT. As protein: CSVPGDWGTDTQYF.

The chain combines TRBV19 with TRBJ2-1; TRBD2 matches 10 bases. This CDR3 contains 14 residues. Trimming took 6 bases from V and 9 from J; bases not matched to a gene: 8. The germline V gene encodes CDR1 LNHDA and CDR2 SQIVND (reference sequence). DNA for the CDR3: TGTGCCAGTAGGCCTACTAGCGGGATTGGTGAGCAGTTCTTC. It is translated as CASRPTSGIGEQFF.